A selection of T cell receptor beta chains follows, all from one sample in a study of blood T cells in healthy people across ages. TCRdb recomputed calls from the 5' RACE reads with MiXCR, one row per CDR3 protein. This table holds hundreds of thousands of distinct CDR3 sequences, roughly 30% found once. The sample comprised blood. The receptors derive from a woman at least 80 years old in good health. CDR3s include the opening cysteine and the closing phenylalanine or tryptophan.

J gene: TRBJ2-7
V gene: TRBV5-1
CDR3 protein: CASSQPGGSSYEQYF

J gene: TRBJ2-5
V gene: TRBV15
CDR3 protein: CATSRVDRVGTQYF

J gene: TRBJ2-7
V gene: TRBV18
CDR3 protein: CASSPPSTVYEQYF

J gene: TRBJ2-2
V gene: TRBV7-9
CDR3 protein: CASSLDGMTGELFF

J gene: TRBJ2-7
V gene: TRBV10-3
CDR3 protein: CAISERGTEAYEQYF

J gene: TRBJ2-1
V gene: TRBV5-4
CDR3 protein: CASSLGGLAGGYNEQFF

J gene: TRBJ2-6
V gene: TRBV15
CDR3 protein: CATSRARTGANVLTF

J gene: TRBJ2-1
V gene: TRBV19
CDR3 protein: CASSIDSSRVDNEQFF

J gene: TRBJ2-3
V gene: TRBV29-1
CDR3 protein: CSVLGGARENTDTQYF

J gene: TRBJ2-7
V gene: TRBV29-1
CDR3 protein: CSVTDRTSSYEQYF

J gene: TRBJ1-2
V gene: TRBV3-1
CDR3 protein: CASSQDRGPGYGYTF

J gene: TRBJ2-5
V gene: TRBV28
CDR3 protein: CASGSLETQYF

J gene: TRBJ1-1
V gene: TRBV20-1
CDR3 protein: CSAPRVQTVAGTEAFF

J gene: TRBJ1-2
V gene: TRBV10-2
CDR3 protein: CASTPGQGSYGYTF

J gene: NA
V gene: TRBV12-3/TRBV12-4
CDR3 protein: CASSIFRDRAMETQYF

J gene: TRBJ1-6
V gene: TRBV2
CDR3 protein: CASSEETGYSPLHF

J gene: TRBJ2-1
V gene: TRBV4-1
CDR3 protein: CASSQVRMRDEQFF

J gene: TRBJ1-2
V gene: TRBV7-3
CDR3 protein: CASSLSGMGGYTF

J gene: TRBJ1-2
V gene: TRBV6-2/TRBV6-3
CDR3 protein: CASSLAGGLDGYTF

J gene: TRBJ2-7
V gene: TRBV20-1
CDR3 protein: CSATGPLHNEQYF

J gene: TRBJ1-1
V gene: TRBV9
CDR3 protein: CASSVGDETEAFF

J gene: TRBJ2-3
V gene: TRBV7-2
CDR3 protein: CASSFSGRDTDTQYF

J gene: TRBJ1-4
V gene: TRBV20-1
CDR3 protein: CSATGFWGEKLFF

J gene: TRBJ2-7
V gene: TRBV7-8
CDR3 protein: CASSYRGPYEQYF

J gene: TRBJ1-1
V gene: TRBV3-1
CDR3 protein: CASSPSQGSYTEAFF

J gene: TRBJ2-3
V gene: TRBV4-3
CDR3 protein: CASSQERTDTQYF

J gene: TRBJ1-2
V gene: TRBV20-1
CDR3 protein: CSARKSGQHYGYTF

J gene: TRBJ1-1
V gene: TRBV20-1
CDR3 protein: CSASLTGWSTEAFF

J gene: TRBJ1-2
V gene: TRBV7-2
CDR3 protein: CASRASGSNYGYTF

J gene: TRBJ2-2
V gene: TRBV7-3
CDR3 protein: CASSLTLMTGHTGELFF

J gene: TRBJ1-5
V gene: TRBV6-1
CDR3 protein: CASTDTYNQPQHF

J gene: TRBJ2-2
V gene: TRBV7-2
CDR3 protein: CASSQPGLANTGELFF

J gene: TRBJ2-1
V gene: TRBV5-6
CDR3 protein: CASSASGTGSNEQFF

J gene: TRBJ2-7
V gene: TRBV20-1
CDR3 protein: CSVEGTGGLYEQYF

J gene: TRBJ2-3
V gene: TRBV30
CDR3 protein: CAWSSHGGPTDTQYF

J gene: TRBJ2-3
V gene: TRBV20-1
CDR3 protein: CSAHKLGGESTDTQYF

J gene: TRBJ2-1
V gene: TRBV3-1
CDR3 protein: CASSQDGAISYNEQFF

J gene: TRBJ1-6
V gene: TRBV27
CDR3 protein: CASSSDSVTNSPLHF

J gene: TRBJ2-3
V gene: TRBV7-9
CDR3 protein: CASSFVGNWDTQYF

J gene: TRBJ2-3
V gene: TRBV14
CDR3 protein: CASSQGSLTDTQYF

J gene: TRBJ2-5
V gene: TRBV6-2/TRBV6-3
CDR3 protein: CASSSPTGLQETQYF

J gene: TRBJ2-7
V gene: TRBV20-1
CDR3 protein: CSASPSSEQYF

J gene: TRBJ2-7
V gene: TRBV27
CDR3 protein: CASSPTHATYEQYF

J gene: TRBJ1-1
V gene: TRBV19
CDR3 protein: CASIRSGNTEAFF

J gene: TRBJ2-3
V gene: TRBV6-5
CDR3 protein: CASSYRAATDTQYF

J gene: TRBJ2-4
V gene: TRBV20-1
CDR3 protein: CSANGDKNIQYF

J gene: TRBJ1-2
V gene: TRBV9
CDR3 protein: CASSVALGALQGYTF

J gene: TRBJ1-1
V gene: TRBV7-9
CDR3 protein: CASSLDFSEAFF

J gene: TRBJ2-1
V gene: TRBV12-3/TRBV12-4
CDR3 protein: CASSFRTAGSYNEQFF

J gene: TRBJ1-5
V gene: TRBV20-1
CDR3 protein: CSARPGYSNQPQHF

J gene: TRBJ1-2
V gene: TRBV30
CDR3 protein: CAWKYQGSYGYTF

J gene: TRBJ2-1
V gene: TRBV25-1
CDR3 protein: CASQLAGEGDEQFF

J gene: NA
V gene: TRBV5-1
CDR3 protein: CAGSLQLAGEETQYF

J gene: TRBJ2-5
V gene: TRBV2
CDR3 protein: CASSGQGIQTQYF